Listed below are T cell receptor beta chains from one sample, sequenced in a study of blood T cell repertoires in COVID-19. Profiling relied on immunoSEQ multiplex PCR, and the TCRdb table lists in-frame clones only, not all of them. Of 200,000 to 300,000 clones listed, around 86% are singletons. Sequencing input: peripheral blood. The receptors were sampled from a man older than 75 with acute or convalescent COVID-19. Each CDR3 is given with its conserved first and last residue. D genes are given only for firm matches. Size is stated for part of the rows, as once, few or many counts, or as a class when the clone is expanded.

J gene: TRBJ2-1; D gene: TRBD2; V gene: TRBV6-2/TRBV6-3; clone size: NA; CDR3 protein: CASSAIAGLYNEQFF; CDR3 DNA: TGTGCCAGCAGTGCGATAGCGGGGTTATACAATGAGCAGTTCTTC
J gene: TRBJ1-5; D gene: NA; V gene: TRBV27; clone size: NA; CDR3 protein: CASSLRQGGNQPQHF; CDR3 DNA: TGTGCCAGCAGCCTCCGGCAGGGCGGCAATCAGCCCCAGCATTTT
J gene: TRBJ2-5; D gene: TRBD2; V gene: TRBV7-2; clone size: NA; CDR3 protein: CASSFGGGSQETQYF; CDR3 DNA: TGTGCCAGCAGCTTCGGCGGGGGTTCCCAAGAGACCCAGTACTTC
J gene: TRBJ1-2; D gene: TRBD1; V gene: TRBV29-1; clone size: NA; CDR3 protein: CSERTGEYGYTF; CDR3 DNA: TGCAGCGAGAGGACAGGAGAATATGGCTACACCTTC
J gene: TRBJ1-2; D gene: TRBD1; V gene: TRBV19; clone size: NA; CDR3 protein: CASRRTTGVGNGYTF; CDR3 DNA: TGTGCCAGTAGACGAACCACAGGGGTCGGAAATGGCTACACCTTC
J gene: TRBJ2-1; D gene: TRBD2; V gene: TRBV9; clone size: NA; CDR3 protein: CASSVGVAGNPSYNEQFF; CDR3 DNA: TGTGCCAGCAGCGTAGGAGTAGCGGGTAACCCATCTTACAATGAGCAGTTCTTC
J gene: TRBJ1-2; D gene: TRBD1; V gene: TRBV5-4; clone size: NA; CDR3 protein: CASSLGDRLHYGYTF; CDR3 DNA: TGTGCCAGCAGCTTGGGGGACAGACTCCACTATGGCTACACCTTC
J gene: TRBJ1-1; D gene: NA; V gene: TRBV5-6; clone size: few; CDR3 protein: CASSSTGFSEAFF; CDR3 DNA: TGTGCCAGCAGCTCCACCGGGTTCTCTGAAGCTTTCTTT
J gene: TRBJ2-1; D gene: TRBD2; V gene: TRBV5-1; clone size: NA; CDR3 protein: CASSSGLAGGPINNEQFF; CDR3 DNA: TGCGCCAGCAGCTCAGGACTAGCGGGGGGTCCCATTAACAATGAGCAGTTCTTC
J gene: TRBJ2-2; D gene: NA; V gene: TRBV9; clone size: once; CDR3 protein: CASSLLGGPNTGELFF; CDR3 DNA: TGTGCCAGCAGCCTGTTGGGGGGGCCGAACACCGGGGAGCTGTTTTTT
J gene: TRBJ1-1; D gene: TRBD1; V gene: TRBV5-1; clone size: few; CDR3 protein: CASRRDSYTEAFF; CDR3 DNA: TGCGCCAGCAGGCGGGACAGTTACACTGAAGCTTTCTTT
J gene: TRBJ2-7; D gene: TRBD2; V gene: TRBV19; clone size: NA; CDR3 protein: CASSPGTRPYEQYF; CDR3 DNA: TGTGCCAGTAGTCCCGGGACTAGGCCCTACGAGCAGTACTTC
J gene: TRBJ1-2; D gene: TRBD1; V gene: TRBV6-5; clone size: NA; CDR3 protein: CASRTAGGYGYTF; CDR3 DNA: TGTGCCAGCAGAACCGCAGGGGGCTATGGCTACACCTTC
J gene: TRBJ1-1; D gene: TRBD1; V gene: TRBV5-1; clone size: NA; CDR3 protein: CASRPGQGRSQNTEAFF; CDR3 DNA: TGCGCCAGCAGACCCGGACAGGGGCGAAGTCAGAACACTGAAGCTTTCTTT
J gene: TRBJ2-1; D gene: TRBD1; V gene: TRBV28; clone size: NA; CDR3 protein: CASSVDRVGSEQFF; CDR3 DNA: TGTGCCAGCAGTGTGGACAGGGTGGGGAGTGAGCAGTTCTTC
J gene: TRBJ2-2; D gene: TRBD2; V gene: TRBV5-6; clone size: NA; CDR3 protein: CASSLVGLAGVIGELFF; CDR3 DNA: TGTGCCAGCAGCTTGGTGGGACTAGCGGGAGTGATCGGGGAGCTGTTTTTT
J gene: TRBJ1-1; D gene: NA; V gene: TRBV5-1; clone size: once; CDR3 protein: CASTLQGDYTEAFF; CDR3 DNA: TGCGCCAGCACCCTACAGGGCGACTACACTGAAGCTTTCTTT
J gene: TRBJ2-6; D gene: NA; V gene: TRBV7-6; clone size: NA; CDR3 protein: CASSLARDSGANVLTF; CDR3 DNA: TGTGCCAGCAGCTTAGCGCGGGACTCTGGGGCCAACGTCCTGACTTTC
J gene: TRBJ1-3; D gene: TRBD1; V gene: TRBV5-6; clone size: NA; CDR3 protein: CASSLTGQGHTGNTIYF; CDR3 DNA: TGTGCCAGCAGCTTGACCGGACAGGGGCATACTGGAAACACCATATATTTT
J gene: TRBJ1-6; D gene: TRBD1; V gene: TRBV6-5; clone size: NA; CDR3 protein: CASRSGTGDNSPLHF; CDR3 DNA: TGTGCCAGCAGGTCAGGGACAGGGGACAATTCACCCCTCCACTTT
J gene: TRBJ2-3; D gene: TRBD2; V gene: TRBV7-8; clone size: NA; CDR3 protein: CASSHLADLSTDTQYF; CDR3 DNA: TGTGCCAGCAGCCATCTAGCGGACCTTAGCACAGATACGCAGTATTTT
J gene: TRBJ1-3; D gene: TRBD1; V gene: TRBV7-2; clone size: NA; CDR3 protein: CASSLQGANPGNTIYF; CDR3 DNA: TGTGCCAGCAGCTTACAGGGGGCAAACCCTGGAAACACCATATATTTT
J gene: TRBJ2-1; D gene: TRBD2; V gene: TRBV5-1; clone size: NA; CDR3 protein: CASSFTASGSTPYNEQFF; CDR3 DNA: TGCGCCAGCAGCTTCACCGCTAGCGGGAGTACCCCGTACAATGAGCAGTTCTTC
J gene: TRBJ2-7; D gene: NA; V gene: TRBV10-3; clone size: NA; CDR3 protein: CAISTRQGPYEQYF; CDR3 DNA: TGTGCCATCAGTACCAGGCAGGGTCCCTACGAGCAGTACTTC
J gene: TRBJ1-1; D gene: NA; V gene: TRBV6-5; clone size: NA; CDR3 protein: CASSYSGRFTEAFF; CDR3 DNA: TGTGCCAGCAGTTACTCGGGCAGATTCACTGAAGCTTTCTTT
J gene: TRBJ2-5; D gene: NA; V gene: TRBV5-4; clone size: NA; CDR3 protein: CASSLGGWGEETQYF; CDR3 DNA: TGTGCCAGCAGCTTGGGGGGATGGGGGGAAGAGACCCAGTACTTC
J gene: TRBJ1-3; D gene: TRBD1; V gene: TRBV18; clone size: few; CDR3 protein: CASSIRDRVSGNTIYF; CDR3 DNA: TGTGCCAGCTCAATCCGGGACAGGGTCTCCGGAAACACCATATATTTT
J gene: TRBJ2-1; D gene: NA; V gene: TRBV5-1; clone size: NA; CDR3 protein: CASSLGAVGGNEQFF; CDR3 DNA: TGCGCCAGCAGCTTAGGCGCGGTCGGTGGGAATGAGCAGTTCTTC
J gene: TRBJ1-1; D gene: TRBD1; V gene: TRBV5-1; clone size: NA; CDR3 protein: CASSLGQGAIHTEAFF; CDR3 DNA: TGCGCCAGCAGCCTCGGACAGGGGGCGATCCACACTGAAGCTTTCTTT
J gene: TRBJ1-5; D gene: NA; V gene: TRBV3-1/TRBV3-2; clone size: NA; CDR3 protein: CASSQEGWAAGGNQPQHF; CDR3 DNA: TGTGCCAGCAGCCAAGAGGGTTGGGCGGCAGGGGGCAATCAGCCCCAGCATTTT
J gene: TRBJ1-5; D gene: NA; V gene: TRBV6-2/TRBV6-3; clone size: few; CDR3 protein: CASSWLPPQGESNQPQHF; CDR3 DNA: TGTGCCAGCAGCTGGCTTCCCCCCCAGGGCGAAAGCAATCAGCCCCAGCATTTT
J gene: TRBJ2-3; D gene: NA; V gene: TRBV28; clone size: NA; CDR3 protein: CASSPLSTGDGRTQYF; CDR3 DNA: TGTGCCAGCAGCCCCCTTAGCACGGGAGATGGTCGTACGCAGTATTTT
J gene: TRBJ2-1; D gene: NA; V gene: TRBV7-9; clone size: NA; CDR3 protein: CASSLKQNIYNEQFF; CDR3 DNA: TGTGCCAGCAGCTTAAAACAAAACATTTACAATGAGCAGTTCTTC
J gene: TRBJ1-1; D gene: NA; V gene: TRBV28; clone size: many; CDR3 protein: CASSSGFTEAFF; CDR3 DNA: TGTGCCAGCAGTTCAGGGTTCACTGAAGCTTTCTTT
J gene: TRBJ2-1; D gene: TRBD1; V gene: TRBV7-2; clone size: NA; CDR3 protein: CASSWTGGSYNEQFF; CDR3 DNA: TGTGCCAGCAGCTGGACAGGGGGCTCCTACAATGAGCAGTTCTTC
J gene: TRBJ2-1; D gene: TRBD2; V gene: TRBV18; clone size: once; CDR3 protein: CASSSIAGVVGSSYNEQFF; CDR3 DNA: TGTGCCAGCTCATCGATAGCGGGGGTCGTGGGTAGCTCCTACAATGAGCAGTTCTTC
J gene: TRBJ2-7; D gene: TRBD2; V gene: TRBV27; clone size: NA; CDR3 protein: CASRLAGDHEQYF; CDR3 DNA: TGTGCCAGCAGGCTAGCGGGAGATCACGAGCAGTACTTC
J gene: TRBJ2-2; D gene: TRBD2; V gene: TRBV2; clone size: NA; CDR3 protein: CASRGTSGGVNTGELFF; CDR3 DNA: TGTGCCAGCCGAGGGACTAGCGGGGGGGTGAACACCGGGGAGCTGTTTTTT
J gene: TRBJ2-4; D gene: NA; V gene: TRBV2; clone size: NA; CDR3 protein: CASLGLAKNIQYF; CDR3 DNA: TGTGCCAGCCTAGGTTTAGCCAAAAACATTCAGTACTTC
J gene: TRBJ1-1; D gene: NA; V gene: TRBV3-1/TRBV3-2; clone size: NA; CDR3 protein: CASSPSRGRTEAFF; CDR3 DNA: TGTGCCAGCAGCCCATCTAGGGGAAGGACTGAAGCTTTCTTT
J gene: TRBJ1-2; D gene: NA; V gene: TRBV28; clone size: NA; CDR3 protein: CASSFRQVPYGYTF; CDR3 DNA: TGTGCCAGCAGTTTTAGGCAGGTCCCCTATGGCTACACCTTC
J gene: TRBJ2-5; D gene: NA; V gene: TRBV6-1; clone size: NA; CDR3 protein: CASSEGQYGGTQYF; CDR3 DNA: TGTGCCAGCAGTGAAGGACAGTACGGTGGGACCCAGTACTTC
J gene: TRBJ2-4; D gene: TRBD2; V gene: TRBV19; clone size: NA; CDR3 protein: CASSLPARGAWAKNIQYF; CDR3 DNA: TGTGCCAGTAGTCTACCGGCGCGGGGGGCATGGGCCAAAAACATTCAGTACTTC
J gene: TRBJ1-5; D gene: NA; V gene: TRBV6-5; clone size: NA; CDR3 protein: CASILDSGNQPQHF; CDR3 DNA: TGTGCCAGCATTCTGGACAGCGGCAATCAGCCCCAGCATTTT
J gene: TRBJ2-6; D gene: NA; V gene: TRBV7-3; clone size: NA; CDR3 protein: CASSFGLTGANVLTF; CDR3 DNA: TGTGCCAGCAGCTTCGGTTTAACTGGGGCCAACGTCCTGACTTTC
J gene: TRBJ1-2; D gene: TRBD1; V gene: TRBV7-9; clone size: NA; CDR3 protein: CASSALGQGVLGGYTF; CDR3 DNA: TGTGCCAGCAGCGCCCTTGGACAGGGGGTTTTGGGTGGCTACACCTTC
J gene: TRBJ1-2; D gene: NA; V gene: TRBV29-1; clone size: NA; CDR3 protein: CSVGGGGGYTF; CDR3 DNA: TGCAGCGTTGGGGGAGGCGGTGGCTACACCTTC
J gene: TRBJ1-3; D gene: NA; V gene: TRBV2; clone size: NA; CDR3 protein: CASSETGVSGNTIYF; CDR3 DNA: TGTGCCAGCAGTGAAACGGGGGTATCAGGAAACACCATATATTTT
J gene: TRBJ2-7; D gene: TRBD2; V gene: TRBV5-4; clone size: NA; CDR3 protein: CASSFKPGTSGRSYEQYF; CDR3 DNA: TGTGCCAGCAGCTTTAAGCCCGGGACTAGCGGGAGGTCCTACGAGCAGTACTTC
J gene: TRBJ2-3; D gene: NA; V gene: TRBV10-2; clone size: NA; CDR3 protein: CATYAGTLSTDTQYF; CDR3 DNA: TGCGCCACCTATGCCGGGACATTGAGCACAGATACGCAGTATTTT
J gene: TRBJ2-3; D gene: NA; V gene: TRBV28; clone size: NA; CDR3 protein: CASSSPRGVTDTQYF; CDR3 DNA: TGTGCCAGCAGCTCACCCAGGGGCGTGACAGATACGCAGTATTTT